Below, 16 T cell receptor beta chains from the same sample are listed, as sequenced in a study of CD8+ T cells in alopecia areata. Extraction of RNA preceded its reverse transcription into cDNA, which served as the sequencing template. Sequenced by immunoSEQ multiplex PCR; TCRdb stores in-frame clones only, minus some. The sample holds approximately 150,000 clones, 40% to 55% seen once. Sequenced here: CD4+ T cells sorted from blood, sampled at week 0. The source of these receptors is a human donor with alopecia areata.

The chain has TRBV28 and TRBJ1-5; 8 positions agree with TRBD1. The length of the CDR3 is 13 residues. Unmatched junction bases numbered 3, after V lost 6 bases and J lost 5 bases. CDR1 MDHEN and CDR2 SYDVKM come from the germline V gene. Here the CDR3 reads CASRFRGHQPQHF. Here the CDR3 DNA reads TGTGCCAGCAGGTTCAGGGGGCATCAGCCCCAGCATTTT.

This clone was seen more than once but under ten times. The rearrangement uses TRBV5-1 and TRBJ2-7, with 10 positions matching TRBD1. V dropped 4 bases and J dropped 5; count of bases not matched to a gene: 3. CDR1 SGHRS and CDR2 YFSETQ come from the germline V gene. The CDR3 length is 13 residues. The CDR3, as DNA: TGCGCCAGCAGCGGGGACAGGGGCCACGAGCAGTACTTC. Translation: CASSGDRGHEQYF.

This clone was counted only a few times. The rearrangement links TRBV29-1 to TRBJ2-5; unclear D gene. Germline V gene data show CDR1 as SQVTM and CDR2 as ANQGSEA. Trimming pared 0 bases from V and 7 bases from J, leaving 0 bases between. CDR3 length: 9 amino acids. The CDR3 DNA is TGCAGCGTTGAAGAGACCCAGTACTTC. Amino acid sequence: CSVEETQYF. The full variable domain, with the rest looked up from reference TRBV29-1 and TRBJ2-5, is SAVISQKPSRDICQRGTSLTIQCQVDSQVTMMFWYRQQPGQSLTLIATANQGSEATYESGFVIDKFPISRPNLTFSTLTVSNMSPEDSSIYLCSVEETQYFGPGTRLLVL.

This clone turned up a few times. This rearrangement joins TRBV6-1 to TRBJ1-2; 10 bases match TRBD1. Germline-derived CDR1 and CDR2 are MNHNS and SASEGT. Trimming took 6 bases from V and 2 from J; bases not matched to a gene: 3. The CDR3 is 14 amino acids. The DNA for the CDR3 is TGTGCCAGCAGGAAGACAGGGGGCAACTATGGCTACACCTTC. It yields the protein CASRKTGGNYGYTF.

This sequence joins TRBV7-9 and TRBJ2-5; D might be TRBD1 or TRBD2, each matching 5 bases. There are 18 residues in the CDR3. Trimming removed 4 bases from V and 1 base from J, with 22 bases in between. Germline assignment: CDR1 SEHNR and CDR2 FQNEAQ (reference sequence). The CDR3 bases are TGTGCCAGCAGCTGGAAGCCTGGGGGTGGGACGACCCAAGAGACCCAGTACTTC. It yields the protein CASSWKPGGGTTQETQYF.

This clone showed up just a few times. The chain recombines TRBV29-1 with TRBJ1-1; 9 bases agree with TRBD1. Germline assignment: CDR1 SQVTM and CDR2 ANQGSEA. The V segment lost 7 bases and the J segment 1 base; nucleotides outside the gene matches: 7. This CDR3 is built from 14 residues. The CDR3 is CSAGTGLTNTEAFF. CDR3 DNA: TGCAGCGCAGGGACAGGGCTTACGAACACTGAAGCTTTCTTT.

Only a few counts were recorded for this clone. CDR3 nucleotides: TGTGCCAGCAGCCCCACGGGCCGCGGGAAGGATGAGCAGTTCTTC. Translated: CASSPTGRGKDEQFF. The chain combines TRBV7-8 with TRBJ2-1; maybe TRBD2 (6 bases). CDR3 length: 15 amino acids. Trimming shortened V by 5 bases and J by 8 bases, and 19 bases separated the two germline ends. Germline CDR1 SGHVS, CDR2 FQNEAQ. The whole variable domain, filled in from reference TRBV7-8 and TRBJ2-1, reads GAGVSQSPRYKVAKRGQDVALRCDPISGHVSLFWYQQALGQGPEFLTYFQNEAQLDKSGLPSDRFFAERPEGSVSTLKIQRTQQEDSAVYLCASSPTGRGKDEQFFGPGTRLTVL.

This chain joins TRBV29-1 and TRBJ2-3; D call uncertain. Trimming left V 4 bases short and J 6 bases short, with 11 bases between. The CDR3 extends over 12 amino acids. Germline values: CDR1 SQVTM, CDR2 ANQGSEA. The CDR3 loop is CSVVGVQDTQYF. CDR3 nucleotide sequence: TGCAGCGTTGTTGGGGTCCAGGATACGCAGTATTTT.

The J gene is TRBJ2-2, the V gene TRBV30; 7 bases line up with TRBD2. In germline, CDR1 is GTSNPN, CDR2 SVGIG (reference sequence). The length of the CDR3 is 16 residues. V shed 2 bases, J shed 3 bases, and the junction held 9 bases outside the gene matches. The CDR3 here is CAWSLGEGKHTGELFF. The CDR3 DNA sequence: TGTGCCTGGAGTCTAGGGGAGGGGAAACACACCGGGGAGCTGTTTTTT.

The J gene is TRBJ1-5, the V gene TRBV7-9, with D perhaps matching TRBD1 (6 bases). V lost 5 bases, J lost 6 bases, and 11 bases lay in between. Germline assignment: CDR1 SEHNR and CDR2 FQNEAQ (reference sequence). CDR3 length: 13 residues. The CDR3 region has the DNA TGTGCCAGCAGCCCGATACAGGGTCAGCCCCAGCATTTT. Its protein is CASSPIQGQPQHF.

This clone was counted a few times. The CDR3 protein is CASSADDKGEQYF. The CDR3 DNA reads as TGTGCCAGCAGCGCCGACGACAAGGGCGAGCAGTACTTC. The chain joins TRBV9 to TRBJ2-7, with unresolved D. Trimming took 3 bases from V and 6 from J, leaving 13 bases between them. This CDR3 is built from 13 residues. The V gene's germline CDR1 is SGDLS and CDR2 YYNGEE.

The CDR3 reads CASSPRWVGAGPDNEQFF. CDR3 nucleotide sequence: TGTGCCAGCTCACCACGATGGGTAGGAGCGGGGCCCGACAATGAGCAGTTCTTC. The rearrangement uses TRBV18 and TRBJ2-1, with 7 bases lining up with TRBD2. CDR1 is KGHSH and CDR2 is LQKENI in the germline V gene. The CDR3 totals 18 residues. The trim removed 1 base at V and 5 bases at J, leaving 14 bases unmatched.

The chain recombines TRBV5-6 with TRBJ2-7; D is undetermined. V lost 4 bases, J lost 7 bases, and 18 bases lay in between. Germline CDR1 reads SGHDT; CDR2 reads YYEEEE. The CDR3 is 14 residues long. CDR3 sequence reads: CASSAWRTPTEQYF. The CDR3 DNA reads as TGTGCCAGCAGCGCCTGGAGAACACCTACGGAGCAGTACTTC.

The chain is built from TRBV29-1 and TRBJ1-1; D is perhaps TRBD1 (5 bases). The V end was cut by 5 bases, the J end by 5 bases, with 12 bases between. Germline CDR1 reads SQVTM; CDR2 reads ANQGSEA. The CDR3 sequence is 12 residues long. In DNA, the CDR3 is TGCAGCGTTCGGAGGGGTGGAACTGAAGCTTTCTTT. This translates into CSVRRGGTEAFF.

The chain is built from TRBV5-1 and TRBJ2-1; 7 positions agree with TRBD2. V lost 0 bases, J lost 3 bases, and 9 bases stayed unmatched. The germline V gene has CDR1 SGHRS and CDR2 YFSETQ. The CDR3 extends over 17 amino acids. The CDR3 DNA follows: TGCGCCAGCAGCTTGGCCGGTTGGGAGGGAAACTACAATGAGCAGTTCTTC. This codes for CASSLAGWEGNYNEQFF. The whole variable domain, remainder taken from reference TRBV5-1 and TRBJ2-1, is KAGVTQTPRYLIKTRGQQVTLSCSPISGHRSVSWYQQTPGQGLQFLFEYFSETQRNKGNFPGRFSGRQFSNSRSEMNVSTLELGDSALYLCASSLAGWEGNYNEQFFGPGTRLTVL.

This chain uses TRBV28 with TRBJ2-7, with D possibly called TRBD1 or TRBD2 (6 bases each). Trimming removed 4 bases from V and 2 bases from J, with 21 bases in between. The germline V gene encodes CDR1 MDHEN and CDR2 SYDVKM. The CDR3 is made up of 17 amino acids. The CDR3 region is CASSSPPGQTRAYEQYF. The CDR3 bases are TGTGCCAGCAGTTCCCCTCCTGGACAGACTAGGGCCTACGAGCAGTACTTC.